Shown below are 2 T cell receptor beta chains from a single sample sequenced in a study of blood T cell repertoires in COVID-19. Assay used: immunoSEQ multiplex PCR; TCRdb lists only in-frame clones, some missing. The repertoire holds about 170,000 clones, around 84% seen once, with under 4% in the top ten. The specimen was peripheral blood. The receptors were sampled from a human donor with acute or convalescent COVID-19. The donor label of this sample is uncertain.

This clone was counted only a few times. The CDR3 spells CASTNPPGISYNEQFF. The CDR3 DNA reads as TGTGCCAGCACTAACCCCCCAGGGATCTCCTACAATGAGCAGTTCTTC. V and J are TRBV3-1 (or the pseudogene TRBV3-2) and TRBJ2-1, with D perhaps TRBD1 (5 bases). Germline lookup yields CDR1 LGHDT and CDR2 YNNKEL (reference sequence). Trimming removed 7 bases from V and 0 bases from J, with 16 bases in between. This CDR3 region has 16 residues.

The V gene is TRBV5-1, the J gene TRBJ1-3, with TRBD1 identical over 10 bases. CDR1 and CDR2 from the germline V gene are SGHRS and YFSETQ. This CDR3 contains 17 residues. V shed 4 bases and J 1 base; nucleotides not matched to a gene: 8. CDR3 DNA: TGCGCCAGCAGCACCCGGGACAGGGGTCGTTCTGGAAACACCATATATTTT. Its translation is CASSTRDRGRSGNTIYF.